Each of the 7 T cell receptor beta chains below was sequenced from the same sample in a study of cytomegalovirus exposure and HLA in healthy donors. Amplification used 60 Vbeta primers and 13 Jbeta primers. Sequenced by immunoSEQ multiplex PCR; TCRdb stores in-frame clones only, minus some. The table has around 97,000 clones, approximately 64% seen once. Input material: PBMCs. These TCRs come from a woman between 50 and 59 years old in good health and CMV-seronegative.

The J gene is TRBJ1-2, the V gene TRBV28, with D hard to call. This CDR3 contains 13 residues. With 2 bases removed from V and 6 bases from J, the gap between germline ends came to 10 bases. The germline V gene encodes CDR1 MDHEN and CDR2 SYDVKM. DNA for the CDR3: TGTGCCAGCAGTTTAGCCCGCCGGGATGGCTACACCTTC. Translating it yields CASSLARRDGYTF.

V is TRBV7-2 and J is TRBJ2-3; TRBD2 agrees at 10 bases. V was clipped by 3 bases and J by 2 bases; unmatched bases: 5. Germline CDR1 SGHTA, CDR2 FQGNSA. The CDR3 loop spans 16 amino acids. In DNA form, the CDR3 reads TGTGCCAGCAGCTTCAGGCTAGCGGGGGACACAGATACGCAGTATTTT. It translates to CASSFRLAGDTDTQYF.

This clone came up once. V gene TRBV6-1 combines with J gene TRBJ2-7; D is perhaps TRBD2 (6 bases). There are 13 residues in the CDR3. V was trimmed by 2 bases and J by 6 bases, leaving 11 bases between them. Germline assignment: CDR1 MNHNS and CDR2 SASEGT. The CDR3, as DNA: TGTGCCAGCAGTGAATCGGGGGTGGGCGAGCAGTACTTC. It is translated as CASSESGVGEQYF.

The CDR3 bases are TGTGCCAGCAGGGAGACTAGCGTTTCCTACGAGCAGTACTTC. It translates to CASRETSVSYEQYF. The chain has TRBV2 and TRBJ2-7; 8 bases are shared with TRBD2. This CDR3 spans 14 amino acids. From germline, CDR1 is SNHLY and CDR2 FYNNEI. The ends lost 6 bases at V and 1 base at J; junction bases unmatched: 5.

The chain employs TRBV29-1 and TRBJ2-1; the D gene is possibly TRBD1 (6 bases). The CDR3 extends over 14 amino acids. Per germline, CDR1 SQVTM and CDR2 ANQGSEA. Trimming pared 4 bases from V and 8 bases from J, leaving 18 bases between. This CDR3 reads CSVVGEGGRHEQFF. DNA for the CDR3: TGCAGCGTTGTCGGGGAAGGGGGTCGGCATGAGCAGTTCTTC.

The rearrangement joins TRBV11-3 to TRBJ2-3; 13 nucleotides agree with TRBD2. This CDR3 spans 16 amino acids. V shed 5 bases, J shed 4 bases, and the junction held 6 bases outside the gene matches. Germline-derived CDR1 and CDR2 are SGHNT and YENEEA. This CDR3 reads CASSQGLAGSSDTQYF. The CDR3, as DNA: TGTGCCAGCAGCCAGGGACTAGCGGGGTCCTCAGATACGCAGTATTTT.

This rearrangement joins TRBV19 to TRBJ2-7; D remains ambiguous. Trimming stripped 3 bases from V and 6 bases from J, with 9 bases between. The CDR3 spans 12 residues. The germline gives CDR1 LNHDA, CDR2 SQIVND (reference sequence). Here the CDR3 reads CASSMQSGEQYF. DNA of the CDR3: TGTGCCAGTAGTATGCAATCGGGCGAGCAGTACTTC.